These T cell receptor beta chains were read from a single sample in a study of T cells in Graves' hyperthyroidism and ophthalmopathy. Using its own MiXCR run on the multiplex PCR reads, TCRdb lists one record per CDR3 protein. The sample carries approximately 380,000 distinct CDR3 sequences, over 13% recorded once. The specimen was blood. The receptors here all came from a man aged 50-60 years with Graves' ophthalmopathy. Each CDR3 is given with its conserved first and last residue. The D gene is left open where the match is weak. Expanded clones are given a class, and other clones once, few, many or no size at all.

j_call d_call clone_size v_call cdr3_nt cdr3_aa
TRBJ1-5 TRBD1 . TRBV19 TGTGCCAGTACCGGACAGGGACCTAGCAATCAGCCCCAGCATTTT CASTGQGPSNQPQHF
TRBJ1-3 . few TRBV6-1 TGTGCCAGCAGTGAAGCGGGGAACACCATATATTTT CASSEAGNTIYF
TRBJ2-3 . many TRBV20-1 TGCAGTGCTAGAGATCGTACGGCAGATACGCAGTATTTT CSARDRTADTQYF
TRBJ2-3 TRBD2 many TRBV13 TGTGCCAGCAGCTTGCAGCGGGAGGGTGCAGATACGCAGTATTTT CASSLQREGADTQYF
TRBJ2-3 TRBD2 many TRBV6-1 TGTGCCAGCAGTGCCCTAGCGGCCAGCACAGATACGCAGTATTTT CASSALAASTDTQYF
TRBJ2-1 TRBD2 few TRBV6-1 TGTGCCTGCTCCCTGGGGGGGGGGCTTTGGCGGGAGGGCCAGAGCTCCTACAATGAGCAGTTCTTC CACSLGGGLWREGQSSYNEQFF
TRBJ1-1 TRBD1 many TRBV10-1 TGCGCCAGCAGTGATCTCGGACAGGATGGGAACACTGAAGCTTTCTTT CASSDLGQDGNTEAFF
TRBJ2-1 TRBD1 . TRBV19 TGTGCCAGTAGCAGGGGACAGGGGAATTTCAATGAGCAGTTCTTC CASSRGQGNFNEQFF
TRBJ2-1 TRBD2 many TRBV12-3/TRBV12-4 TGTGCCAGCAGTTTACGGGGGGACGGGCGAGACAATGAGCAGTTCTTC CASSLRGDGRDNEQFF
TRBJ1-5 TRBD1 many TRBV6-1 TGTGCCAGCAGTGGACAGGGGGCCGGTCAGCCCCAGCATTTT CASSGQGAGQPQHF
TRBJ1-1 . many TRBV2 TGTGCCAGCAGTGAGACAGCCTTGAGAGCTTTCTTT CASSETALRAFF
TRBJ1-3 . . TRBV30 TGTGCCTGGAGTGTACGCAGCCCAGGAAACACCATATATTTT CAWSVRSPGNTIYF
TRBJ2-1 TRBD2 many TRBV29-1 TGCAGCGTTGATCACTGGGCGGGACTAGGGGATTACAATGAGCAGTTCTTC CSVDHWAGLGDYNEQFF
TRBJ2-2 TRBD1 . TRBV6-1 TGTGCCAGCAATCTCGGACAGGGATGGACCGGGGAGCTGTTTTTT CASNLGQGWTGELFF
TRBJ1-5 TRBD1 few TRBV19 TGTGCCAGTAGTACACAGGGGGATGGCAATCAGCCCCAGCATTTT CASSTQGDGNQPQHF
TRBJ2-5 . . TRBV6-1 TGTGCCAGCAGTGAAACCGTAGAGACCCAGTACTTC CASSETVETQYF
TRBJ2-5 . many TRBV11-2 TGTGCCAGCAGCCCCAGTGTGTCCCAGTACTTC CASSPSVSQYF
TRBJ2-1 TRBD1 . TRBV24-1 TGTGCCACCAGTGATCGGGACAGGGGGCTAAATGAGCAGTTCTTC CATSDRDRGLNEQFF
TRBJ1-1 . many TRBV11-3 TGTGCCAGCAGCCTCCAATCGGGGTTAGTTACTAAAGCTTTCTTT CASSLQSGLVTKAFF
TRBJ1-3 TRBD1 . TRBV9 TGTGCCAGCAGTACGTCTTCGGGACAGGGCGCGGGGGGAAACACCATATATTTT CASSTSSGQGAGGNTIYF
TRBJ2-7 . . TRBV3-1 TGTGCCAGCAGCCTAGCGGTCCGCTACGAGCAGTACTTC CASSLAVRYEQYF
TRBJ1-2 . many TRBV18 TGTGCCAGCTCACTCAATGAAGGGACTACGTTTACGGGCTACACCTTC CASSLNEGTTFTGYTF
TRBJ2-7 . . TRBV20-1 TGCAGTGCTAGTATAGCGGAGCCCTACGAGCAGTACTTC CSASIAEPYEQYF
TRBJ2-6 . few TRBV7-9 TGTGCCAGCACCAAAGGAGATGGGGCCAACGTCCTGACTTTC CASTKGDGANVLTF
TRBJ1-5 . . TRBV20-1 TGCAGTGCTCCCAGGGTGAGGGTAGTCAGAGATCAGCCCCAGCATTTT CSAPRVRVVRDQPQHF
TRBJ2-1 TRBD2 many TRBV14 TGTGCCAGCAGAGCCGGGACTAGCGGTCTGGATGAGCAGTTCTTC CASRAGTSGLDEQFF